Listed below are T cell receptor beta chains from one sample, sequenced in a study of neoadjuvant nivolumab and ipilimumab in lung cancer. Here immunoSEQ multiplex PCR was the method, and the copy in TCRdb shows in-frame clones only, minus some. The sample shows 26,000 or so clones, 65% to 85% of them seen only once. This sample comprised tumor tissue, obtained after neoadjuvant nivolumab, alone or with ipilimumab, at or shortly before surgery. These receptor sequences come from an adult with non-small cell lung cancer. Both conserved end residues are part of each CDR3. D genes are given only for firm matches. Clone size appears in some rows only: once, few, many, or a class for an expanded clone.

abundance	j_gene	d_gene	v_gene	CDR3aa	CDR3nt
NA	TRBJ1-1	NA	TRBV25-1	CASSTGNTEAFF	TGTGCCAGCAGTACAGGGAACACTGAAGCTTTCTTT
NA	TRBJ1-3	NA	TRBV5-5	CASSLEGNTIYF	TGTGCCAGCAGCTTGGAAGGAAACACCATATATTTT
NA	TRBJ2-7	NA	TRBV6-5	CASSYLAGSYEQYF	TGTGCCAGCAGTTATTTGGCCGGCTCCTACGAGCAGTACTTC
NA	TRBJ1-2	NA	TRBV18	CASSPSTGANYGYTF	TGTGCCAGCTCACCATCTACTGGAGCTAACTATGGCTACACCTTC
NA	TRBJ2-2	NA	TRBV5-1	CASRGGAGELFF	TGCGCCAGCCGCGGAGGGGCCGGGGAGCTGTTTTTT
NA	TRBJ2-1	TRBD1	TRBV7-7	CASSSRDRNEQFF	TGTGCTAGCAGCTCCCGGGACAGGAATGAGCAGTTCTTC
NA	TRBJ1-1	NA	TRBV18	CASSPGGRFEAFF	TGTGCCAGCTCCCCCGGAGGCCGCTTTGAAGCTTTCTTT
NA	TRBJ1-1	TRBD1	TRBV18	CASSQSGTDSNTEAFF	TGTGCCAGCTCACAGTCAGGGACAGACTCGAACACTGAAGCTTTCTTT
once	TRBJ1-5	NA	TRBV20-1	CSASHNQPQHF	TGCAGTGCTAGCCACAATCAGCCCCAGCATTTT
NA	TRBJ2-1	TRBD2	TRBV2	CASRPSGRYEQFF	TGTGCCAGCAGGCCTAGCGGGAGATATGAGCAGTTCTTC
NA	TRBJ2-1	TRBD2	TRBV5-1	CASNPWGLAGNNEQFF	TGCGCCAGCAACCCTTGGGGACTAGCGGGGAACAATGAGCAGTTCTTC
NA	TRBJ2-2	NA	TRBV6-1	CATLVRSGDLFF	TGTGCCACCTTGGTCCGATCCGGGGACCTGTTTTTT
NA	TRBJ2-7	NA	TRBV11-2	CASSLLTYEQYF	TGTGCCAGCAGCCTACTTACCTACGAGCAGTACTTC
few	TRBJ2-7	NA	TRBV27	CASSSLRGSWNEQYF	TGTGCCAGCAGTTCCCTCCGGGGTTCATGGAACGAGCAGTACTTC
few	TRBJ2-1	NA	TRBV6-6	CASSLLYNEQFF	TGTGCCAGCAGTCTCCTTTACAATGAGCAGTTCTTC
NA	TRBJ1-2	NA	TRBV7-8	CATLNTARGYTF	TGTGCCACCCTTAACACAGCCCGAGGCTACACCTTC
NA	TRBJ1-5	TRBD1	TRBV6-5	CASSTYRGGNQPQHF	TGTGCCAGCAGTACCTACAGGGGCGGTAATCAGCCCCAGCATTTT
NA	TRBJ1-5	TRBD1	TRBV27	CASSPDRAGNQPQHF	TGTGCCAGCAGCCCAGACAGGGCTGGGAATCAGCCCCAGCATTTT
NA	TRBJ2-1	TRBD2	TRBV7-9	CASSLVSVAGGDNEQFF	TGTGCCAGCAGCTTAGTGAGTGTAGCGGGAGGAGACAATGAGCAGTTCTTC
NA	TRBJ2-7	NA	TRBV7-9	CASSLGASAYEQYF	TGTGCCAGCAGCTTAGGAGCTTCTGCCTACGAGCAGTACTTC
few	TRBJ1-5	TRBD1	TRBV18	CASSPSGQSNQPQHF	TGTGCCAGCTCACCATCGGGACAGAGCAATCAGCCCCAGCATTTT
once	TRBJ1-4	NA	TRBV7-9	CASGEGSNEKLFF	TGTGCCAGCGGAGAGGGGAGTAATGAAAAACTGTTTTTT
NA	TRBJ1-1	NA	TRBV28	CASSSGNTEAFF	TGTGCCAGCAGTTCGGGGAACACTGAAGCTTTCTTT
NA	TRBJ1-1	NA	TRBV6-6	CASRFDPTLNTEAFF	TGTGCCAGCAGGTTCGACCCTACTCTGAACACTGAAGCTTTCTTT
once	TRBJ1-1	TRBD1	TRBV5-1	CASSEGQQAFF	TGCGCCAGCAGCGAGGGACAGCAAGCTTTCTTT
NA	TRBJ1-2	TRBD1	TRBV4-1	CASSQVPGGDYGYTF	TGCGCCAGCAGCCAAGTGCCAGGGGGTGACTATGGCTACACCTTC
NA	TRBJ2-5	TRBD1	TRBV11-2	CASSFGDRGVFETQYF	TGTGCCAGCAGCTTTGGGGACAGGGGAGTTTTCGAGACCCAGTACTTC
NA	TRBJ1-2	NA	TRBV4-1	CASSQDSGGGDYGYTF	TGCGCCAGCAGCCAAGATTCTGGGGGAGGTGACTATGGCTACACCTTC
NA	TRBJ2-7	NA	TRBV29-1	CSAASTDSYEQYF	TGCAGCGCTGCATCGACAGACTCCTACGAGCAGTACTTC